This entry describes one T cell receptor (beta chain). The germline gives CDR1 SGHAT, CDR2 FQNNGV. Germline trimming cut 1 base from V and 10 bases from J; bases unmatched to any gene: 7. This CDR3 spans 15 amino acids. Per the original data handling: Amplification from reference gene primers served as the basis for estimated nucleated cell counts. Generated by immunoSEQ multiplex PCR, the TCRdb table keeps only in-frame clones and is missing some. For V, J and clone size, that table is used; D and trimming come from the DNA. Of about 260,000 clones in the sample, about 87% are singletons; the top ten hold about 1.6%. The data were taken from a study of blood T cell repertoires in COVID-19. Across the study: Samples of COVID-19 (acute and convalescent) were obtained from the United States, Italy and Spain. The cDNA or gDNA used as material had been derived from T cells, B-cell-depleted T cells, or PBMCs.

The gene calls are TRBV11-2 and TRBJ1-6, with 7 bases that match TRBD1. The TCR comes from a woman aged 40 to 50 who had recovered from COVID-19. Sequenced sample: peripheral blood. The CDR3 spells CASSLGGDSRSPLHF. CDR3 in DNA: TGTGCCAGCAGCTTAGGCGGGGACAGTCGGTCACCCCTCCACTTT.